The entry that follows covers one TCR beta chain sequence. Germline V CDR1 and CDR2: SGHDT, YYEEEE. This CDR3 has 14 amino acids. V dropped 3 bases and J dropped 16 bases, with 23 bases sitting between them. The sample comes from a study of blood T cell repertoires in COVID-19. Whole-study context: COVID-19 samples, acute and convalescent, were from the United States, Italy and Spain. Sources were T cells, B-cell-depleted T cells, or PBMCs; the material itself was cDNA or gDNA.

Produced via immunoSEQ multiplex PCR; TCRdb's table is partial and in-frame only. The sample gives about 29,000 clones, about 89% of which show up once; about 3.4% is in the top ten. V gene TRBV5-6 combines with J gene TRBJ1-3, with a possible D match to TRBD1 (6 bases). This sequence was found in a human donor in a cohort sampled during active COVID-19. The sample consisted of peripheral blood. The CDR3: CASSSRTAGDILYF. The CDR3, as DNA: TGTGCCAGCAGCTCCCGAACGGCGGGGGACATTTTGTATTTT. The complete variable domain, with remaining parts taken from reference TRBV5-6 and TRBJ1-3, reads DAGVTQSPTHLIKTRGQQVTLRCSPKSGHDTVSWYQQALGQGPQFIFQYYEEEERQRGNFPDRFSGHQFPNYSSELNVNALLLGDSALYLCASSSRTAGDILYFGEGSWLTVV.